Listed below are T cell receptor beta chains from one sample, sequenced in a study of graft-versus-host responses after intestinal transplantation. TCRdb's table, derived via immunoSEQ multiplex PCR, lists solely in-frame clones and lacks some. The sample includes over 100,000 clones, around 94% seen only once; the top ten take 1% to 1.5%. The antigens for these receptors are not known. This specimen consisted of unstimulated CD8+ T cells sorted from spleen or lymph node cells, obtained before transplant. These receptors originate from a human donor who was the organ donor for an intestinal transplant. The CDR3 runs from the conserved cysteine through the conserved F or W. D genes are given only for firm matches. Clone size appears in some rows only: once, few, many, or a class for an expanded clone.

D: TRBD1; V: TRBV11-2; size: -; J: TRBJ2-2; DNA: TGTGCCAGCAGCTTTTCGAGACAGGGTCCGAACACCGGGGAGCTGTTTTTT; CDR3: CASSFSRQGPNTGELFF
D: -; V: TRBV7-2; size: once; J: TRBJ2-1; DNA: TGTGCCAGCAGCTTACTTGTACCCCCCGACAGAAGCTCCTACAATGAGCAGTTCTTC; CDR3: CASSLLVPPDRSSYNEQFF
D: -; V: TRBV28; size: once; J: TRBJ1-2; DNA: TGTGCCAGCAGTGATAGTGGGCAGCCTAACTATGGCTACACCTTC; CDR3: CASSDSGQPNYGYTF
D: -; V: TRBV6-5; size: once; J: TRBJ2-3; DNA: TGTGCCAGCAGTTTCCTACCCACAGATACGCAGTATTTT; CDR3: CASSFLPTDTQYF
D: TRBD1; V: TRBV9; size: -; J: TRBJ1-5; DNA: TGTGCCAGCCTAAGGAGGGACAGGGGTAGTTGTCAGCCCCAGCATTTT; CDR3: CASLRRDRGSCQPQHF
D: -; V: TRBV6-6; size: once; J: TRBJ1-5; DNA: TGTGCCAGCAGTTATCGAGGATATAGCAATCAGCCCCAGCATTTT; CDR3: CASSYRGYSNQPQHF
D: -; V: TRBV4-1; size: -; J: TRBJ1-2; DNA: TGCGCCAGCAGCCAAGAATTGGGGGGATCACACTATGGCTACACCTTC; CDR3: CASSQELGGSHYGYTF
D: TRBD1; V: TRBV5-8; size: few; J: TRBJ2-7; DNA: TGTGCCAGCAGCACAGGGGGCGAGCAGTACTTC; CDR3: CASSTGGEQYF
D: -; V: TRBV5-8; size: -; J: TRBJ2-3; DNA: TGTGCCAGCAGCCCTGACTCCTACGCTAGCACAGATACGCAGTATTTT; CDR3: CASSPDSYASTDTQYF
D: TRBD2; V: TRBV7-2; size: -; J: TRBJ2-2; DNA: TGTGCCAGCAGCCCCGGACTAGCGGGAGAGTGGCCCGGGGAGCTGTTTTTT; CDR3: CASSPGLAGEWPGELFF
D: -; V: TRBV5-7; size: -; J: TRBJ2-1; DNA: TGTGCCAGCAGCTTTGATTCCTACAATGAGCAGTTCTTC; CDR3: CASSFDSYNEQFF
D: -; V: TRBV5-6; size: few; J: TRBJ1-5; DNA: TGTGCCAGCAGCTTGGGAAATCAGCCCCAGCATTTT; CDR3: CASSLGNQPQHF
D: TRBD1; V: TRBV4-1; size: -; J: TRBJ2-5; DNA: TGCGCCAGCAGCCGGACAGGATACCAAGAGACCCAGTACTTC; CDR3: CASSRTGYQETQYF
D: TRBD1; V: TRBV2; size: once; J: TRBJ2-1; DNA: TGTGCCAGCAGTGAACGGGACAGGGCCTACAATGAGCAGTTCTTC; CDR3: CASSERDRAYNEQFF
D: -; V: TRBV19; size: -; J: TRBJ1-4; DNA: TGTGCCAGTAGTCCAATTCCCTATAGGGGTAGGACTAATGAAAAACTGTTTTTT; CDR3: CASSPIPYRGRTNEKLFF
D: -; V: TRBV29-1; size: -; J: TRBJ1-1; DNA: TGCAGCGTCGCGGACAGACCGAACACTGAAGCTTTCTTT; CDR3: CSVADRPNTEAFF
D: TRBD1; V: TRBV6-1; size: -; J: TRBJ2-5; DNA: TGTGCCAGCAGTACCTTACAGGGGGGCCAAGAGACCCAGTACTTC; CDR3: CASSTLQGGQETQYF
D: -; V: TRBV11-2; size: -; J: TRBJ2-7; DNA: TGTGCCAGCAGCTTAGAGGGAACAGGGTATCACGAGCAGTACTTC; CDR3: CASSLEGTGYHEQYF
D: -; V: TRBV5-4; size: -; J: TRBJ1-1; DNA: TGTGCCAGCAGCTTGGGGGTGGCTGAAGCTTTCTTT; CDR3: CASSLGVAEAFF
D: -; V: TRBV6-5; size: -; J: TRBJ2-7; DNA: TGTGCCAGCAGTTACACCCCCCGAAGGGCCTACGAGCAGTACTTC; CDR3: CASSYTPRRAYEQYF
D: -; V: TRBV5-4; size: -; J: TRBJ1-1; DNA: TGTGCCAGCAGCTTGGGGACAGATGAAGCTTTCTTT; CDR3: CASSLGTDEAFF
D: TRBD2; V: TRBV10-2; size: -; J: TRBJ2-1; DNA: TGCGCCAGCAGTCAAACTAGCGGGAGGCACAATGAGCAGTTCTTC; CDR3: CASSQTSGRHNEQFF
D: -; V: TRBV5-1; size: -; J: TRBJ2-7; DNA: TGCGCCAGCAGCCGGACCTACTCCTACGAGCAGTACTTC; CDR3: CASSRTYSYEQYF
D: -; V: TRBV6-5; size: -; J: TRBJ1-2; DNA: TGTGCCACCCGTCAGTTGAACTATGGCTACACCTTC; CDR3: CATRQLNYGYTF
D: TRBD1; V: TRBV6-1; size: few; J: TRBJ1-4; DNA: TGTGCCAGCAGTTCCCCGGACAGGGTAGCTGAAAAACTGTTTTTT; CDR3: CASSSPDRVAEKLFF
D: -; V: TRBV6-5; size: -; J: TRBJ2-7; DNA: TGTGCCAGCAGGACCCCGTCCGAGCAGTACTTC; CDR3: CASRTPSEQYF
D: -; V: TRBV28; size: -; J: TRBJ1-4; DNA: TGTGCCAGCAGTTTATTATTGAGAGGGTGGAAAAAACTGTTTTTT; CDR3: CASSLLLRGWKKLFF
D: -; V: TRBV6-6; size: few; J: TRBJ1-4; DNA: TGTGCCAGCAGCTGGGGTGAATCTAATGAAAAACTGTTTTTT; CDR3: CASSWGESNEKLFF
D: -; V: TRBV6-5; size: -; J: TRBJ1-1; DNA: TGTGCCAGCAGACGCGTTCAAAGACTGAACACTGAAGCTTTCTTT; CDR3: CASRRVQRLNTEAFF
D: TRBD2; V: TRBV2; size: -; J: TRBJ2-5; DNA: TGTGCCAGCAGTGATCCGGGACTAGCGGGGGTGTACTTC; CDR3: CASSDPGLAGVYF
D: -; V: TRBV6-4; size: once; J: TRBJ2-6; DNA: TGTGCCAGCAGTGTATCGGCATCTGGGGCCAACGTCCTGACTTTC; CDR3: CASSVSASGANVLTF
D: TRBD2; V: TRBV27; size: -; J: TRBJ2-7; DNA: TGTGCCAGCAGCGTTAGCGGGCCTCGATCGTACGAGCAGTACTTC; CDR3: CASSVSGPRSYEQYF
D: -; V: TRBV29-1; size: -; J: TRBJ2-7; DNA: TGCAGCCTCCCCAGGGTCTACGAGCAGTACTTC; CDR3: CSLPRVYEQYF
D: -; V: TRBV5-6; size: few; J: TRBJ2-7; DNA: TGTGCCAGCAGCTTTTGGGTCCAAAGATTCTACGAGCAGTACTTC; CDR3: CASSFWVQRFYEQYF
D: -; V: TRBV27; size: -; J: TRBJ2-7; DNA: TGTGCCAGCAAACGGGGGCACTCCTACGAGCAGTACTTC; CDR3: CASKRGHSYEQYF
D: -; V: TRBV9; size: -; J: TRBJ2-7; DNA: TGTGCCAGCAGCGTAACCGACGGTACCTACGAGCAGTACTTC; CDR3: CASSVTDGTYEQYF
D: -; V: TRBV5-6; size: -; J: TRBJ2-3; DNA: TGTGCCAGCAGCTTGAGTCTTAGCAGGACTGCAGATACGCAGTATTTT; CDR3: CASSLSLSRTADTQYF
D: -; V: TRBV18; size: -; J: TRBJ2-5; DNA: TGTGCCAGCTCACCCACCCGACGGGGAGGTCAAGAGACCCAGTACTTC; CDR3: CASSPTRRGGQETQYF
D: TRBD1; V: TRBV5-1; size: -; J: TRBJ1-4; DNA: TGCGCCAGCAGCGGGGGACAGTTTGCAACTAATGAAAAACTGTTTTTT; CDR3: CASSGGQFATNEKLFF
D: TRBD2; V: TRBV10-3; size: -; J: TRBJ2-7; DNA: TGTGCCATCAGGGCCGGACTAGCGGAGACGTACGAGCAGTACTTC; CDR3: CAIRAGLAETYEQYF
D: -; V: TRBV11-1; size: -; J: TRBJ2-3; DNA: TGTGCCAGCAGCTCTCCCGCTAGTGCCCCAGATACGCAGTATTTT; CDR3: CASSSPASAPDTQYF
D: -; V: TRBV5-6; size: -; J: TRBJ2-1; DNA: TGTGCCAGCAGCTTGGGGCCAGGGACCCACAATGAGCAGTTCTTC; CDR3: CASSLGPGTHNEQFF
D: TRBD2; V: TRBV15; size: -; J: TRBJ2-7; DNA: TGTGCCACCAGCAGATCTCATAGCGGGAACCCCTACGAGCAGTACTTC; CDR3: CATSRSHSGNPYEQYF
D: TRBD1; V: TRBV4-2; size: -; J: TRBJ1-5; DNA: TGTGCCAGCAGCCAAACAGGGGAGAATCAGCCCCAGCATTTT; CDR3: CASSQTGENQPQHF
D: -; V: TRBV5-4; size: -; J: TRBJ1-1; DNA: TGTGCCAGCAGCTTGTTAGAATTCGGTGCTGAAGCTTTCTTT; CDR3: CASSLLEFGAEAFF